This T cell receptor beta chain was captured in a study of cytomegalovirus exposure and HLA in healthy donors. The PCR made use of 60 Vbeta and 13 Jbeta primers. In the authors' workflow: Unique TCR beta chains numbered roughly 84 million in a later analysis, with roughly 11 million shared. Sequenced by immunoSEQ multiplex PCR; TCRdb stores in-frame clones only, minus some. V and J calls and clone size come straight from that table; D and trimming were deduced from the DNA. The sample contains about 130,000 clones, 75% to 85% of which appear only once. Concerning this clone: Its antigen remains unidentified.

Broader study findings: With further analysis later on, most CMV-associated TCR beta chains appeared HLA-restricted.

CDR1 and CDR2 (germline): MRHNA, SNTAGT. The CDR3 length is 15 residues. J gave up 3 bases and V 6 bases, and 8 bases lay outside the gene matches. The receptor was isolated from a girl aged 2 to 9 in good health and CMV-seronegative. The chain joins TRBV6-4 to TRBJ2-3; TRBD2 agrees at 8 bases. The sample was PBMCs. CDR3 sequence: CASRDGGALTDTQYF. The CDR3 DNA follows: TGTGCCAGCAGGGACGGGGGGGCCTTGACAGATACGCAGTATTTT.